This T cell receptor beta chain was sequenced in a study of shared clonotypes between healthy human individuals (TCRdb year 2020). Regarding the research as a whole: A few men and a couple of women, aged 18 to 49 years, made up the cohort. Blood TCR repertoires of 5 or 6 healthy adults were deeply sequenced to estimate repertoire size and the extent of clonotype sharing between individuals. Libraries were prepared and TCR repertoires were sequenced by different laboratories using diverse techniques, in order to increase sequencing depth and limit assay-specific biases. Between about 0.8 and 9.5 billion PBMCs per donor were obtained by leukapheresis.

Healthy HIV-negative adults with no recently reported acute infections or vaccinations were included as donors. All donors were Caucasian adults living in Nashville, Tennessee, USA. For unsorted samples, about 85 million PBMCs were counted and genomic DNA was extracted with the QIAamp DNA Blood Mini kit. After blood collection by leukapheresis, PBMCs were isolated using Ficoll-Histopaque density gradient centrifugation and then cryopreserved in the vapor phase of liquid nitrogen. On this clone itself: The antigen it recognizes is unknown. No much larger clone exists at a distance of one base, and base qualities are not known.

What the study reported, not specific to this receptor: Based on pairwise subsampling, the degree of clonotype sharing among donors was expected to be affected by sequencing depth. Sampling was restricted to blood, and TCR repertoires in tissues likely differ from the TCR repertoires found in blood. The small number of donors limited the genetic and exposure-history diversity represented.

The CDR3 numbers 17 residues from cysteine through phenylalanine. The sequence is cut down to CDR3 DNA, 51 bases in frame from base 1. CDR1 and CDR2, looked up from the germline V gene, are SGHAT and FQNNGV. The V end gives up 4 bases and the J end 6 bases, leaving 13 bases in the junction not matched to a gene. TCR CDR3 regions were amplified from genomic DNA by multiplex PCR using the deep immunoSEQ assay. Extracted genomic DNA from each cell subset was distributed evenly across all wells of several immunoSEQ 96-well plates, and each plate was treated as a replicate. For unsorted PBMC, approximately 310 ng genomic DNA, equal to about 30,000 T cell genomes, was loaded into each replicate PCR. Genomic DNA from unsorted PBMC was sequenced over ten immunoSEQ deep assay plates. Purified libraries were quantified with a Qubit 3.0 fluorometer, sized on a Bioanalyzer 2100, and re-quantified with the KAPA Library Quantification kit. A separate single-read 150-cycle Illumina NextSeq 550 flow cell was used to sequence each immunoSEQ 96-well plate. The published analysis was carried out like this. Because only junctional sequences without quality scores were contained in the immunoSEQ output, filtering matching that applied to full-length reads could not be performed. To assign V/J genes and CDR3, sequences were annotated using PyIR, a Python wrapper for IgBLAST v1.9, with IMGT germline references. Reads with weak V/J assignments (E-value above 1e-6), missing CDR3, stop codons, out-of-frame junctions, or ambiguous translated residues were removed. V3J clonotypes were defined by identical inferred V gene, J gene, and CDR3 amino acid sequence. Percentage overlap between repertoires was calculated by dividing the number of shared unique clonotypes by the size of the smaller repertoire. Repertoire richness was assessed with RTK rarefaction, the Chao1 estimator, and Recon v2.1 estimates of unobserved clonotypes. TCRdb holds this immuneACCESS table with in-frame rearrangements only. Some clones are missing; in checked studies, unresolved V genes explain under half, and the rest has no known cause. D and trimming were read from the DNA, whereas the V and J calls and clone size are those reported in that table. The sample table shows 490,000 or so clones, and 65% to 80% are seen once. Clones ranked in the top ten supply approximately 12% of the sample.

This clonotype was obtained from a woman in her forties in good health. Some clones in this sample may be carry-over from other donors' samples. The specimen sequenced was PBMCs. The sequence joins TRBV11-2 to TRBJ2-1; the junction holds 9 bases that match TRBD1. CDR3 protein: CASSSSLGGQGLNEQFF. The DNA sequence follows: TGTGCCAGCAGCTCTTCCCTGGGGGGACAGGGTCTCAATGAGCAGTTCTTC.